This T cell receptor (beta chain) was recovered during a study of T cell repertoires in cytomegalovirus infection. Study-wide results and caveats: The study found HLA-C-restricted CMV-specific TCR beta clonotypes dominating the ex vivo response.

One entry per CDR3 protein results from TCRdb running MiXCR on the reads. The sample carries about 52,000 distinct CDR3 sequences, 15% to 20% recorded once. V trimming: 5 bases; J trimming: 0 bases; junction bases outside the gene matches: 15. The CDR3 length is 19 residues. Only a few counts were recorded for this clonotype. Its antigen is unidentified. This specimen was CD8+ T cells from cultured PBMCs, taken from culture after CMV antigen stimulation. The clonotype comes from a human donor in good health (CMV status not recorded). Some clones in this sample may be carry-over from other donors' samples. The chain couples TRBV12-3 or TRBV12-4 to TRBJ2-1, with 8 bases that match TRBD2. This CDR3 reads CASSPPGAGGISSYNEQFF. Here the CDR3 DNA reads TGTGCCAGCAGTCCGCCGGGCGCGGGGGGCATTTCCTCCTACAATGAGCAGTTCTTC.